Following are 17 T cell receptor beta chains from one sample sequenced in a study of molecular identifiers for immune sequencing clone quantification. TCRdb used MiXCR to reprocess the PCR reads, holding one entry per CDR3 protein. The sample has 40,000 to 50,000 distinct CDR3 sequences; 15% to 20% are singletons. Input material: naive CD8+ T cells from blood, with Jurkat cell RNA spiked in. Subset here: FACS-sorted CD8+CD4-CCR7+CD45RA+ naive T cells. The receptor set was obtained from a human donor in good health. Some libraries in this study had Jurkat cell RNA spiked in.

This clonotype was detected a few times. This may be a read error: a much more frequent sequence differs by one nucleotide. V and J are TRBV6-2 or TRBV6-3 and TRBJ2-1; either TRBD1 or TRBD2 may fit D (5 bases each). Germline V gene lookup returns CDR1 MNHEY and CDR2 SVGEGT. The CDR3 spans 13 residues. The CDR3 reads CGSSQRTWDEQFF. The CDR3, as DNA: TGTGGCAGCAGTCAGCGGACATGGGATGAGCAGTTCTTC.

This clonotype was detected many times. The V call is TRBV29-1, the J call TRBJ1-1, with D perhaps TRBD1 (5 bases). The V end lost 2 bases, the J end lost 4 bases, and 23 bases lay between the germline ends. CDR1 and CDR2 from the germline V gene are SQVTM and ANQGSEA. The CDR3 spans 17 residues. The CDR3 sequence: CSVESFIHPGQTTEAFF. The CDR3, as DNA: TGCAGCGTTGAATCTTTTATACATCCGGGGCAAACCACTGAAGCTTTCTTT.

This clonotype was detected ten times or more. CDR3 sequence: CASSLAGDRVVAFF. In DNA, the CDR3 is TGTGCCAGCAGCTTAGCAGGGGACAGGGTTGTAGCTTTCTTT. The V gene is TRBV7-8, the J gene TRBJ1-1, with 9 bases fitting TRBD1. CDR1 and CDR2 from the germline V gene are SGHVS and FQNEAQ. CDR3 size: 14 residues. Losses at the gene ends were 0 bases for V and 10 bases for J; bases not matched to a gene: 6. Complete variable domain (other parts from reference TRBV7-8 and TRBJ1-1): GAGVSQSPRYKVAKRGQDVALRCDPISGHVSLFWYQQALGQGPEFLTYFQNEAQLDKSGLPSDRFFAERPEGSVSTLKIQRTQQEDSAVYLCASSLAGDRVVAFFGQGTRLTVV.

The chain combines TRBV19 with TRBJ2-3, with 9 bases fitting TRBD1. V was clipped by 10 bases and J by 3 bases; unmatched bases: 11. The CDR3 is made up of 15 amino acids. Germline assignment: CDR1 LNHDA and CDR2 SQIVND (reference sequence). CDR3 amino acids: CAILDRTGETDTQYF. As DNA, the CDR3 is TGTGCCATCCTTGACAGGACAGGGGAGACAGATACGCAGTATTTT.

This clonotype was found many times. The V and J genes are TRBV18 and TRBJ2-5, with 12 bases aligning to TRBD2. Germline CDR1 is KGHSH and CDR2 is LQKENI. CDR3 length: 16 residues. J was trimmed by 1 base and V by 5 bases; bases with no gene match: 5. This chain's CDR3 is CASSSGLAGLQETQYF. CDR3 DNA: TGTGCCAGCTCATCGGGACTAGCGGGCCTCCAAGAGACCCAGTACTTC.

There are many counts of this clonotype. A read error may be the cause here, since a much bigger clone is one base away. This chain uses TRBV4-1 with TRBJ2-7, with TRBD1 matching 7 bases. The germline V gene has CDR1 MGHRA and CDR2 YSYEKL. This CDR3 region has 15 residues. In DNA, the CDR3 is TGCGCCTGCAGCCAACTGACGACAGGGACCTACGAGCAGTACTTC. This encodes CACSQLTTGTYEQYF.

Comment on this clonotype: The junction departs from the called germline gene at one end, perhaps through a read error. CDR3 sequence (DNA): TGTGCCAGCAGCCGGTCAGGGGACGAGCAGTACTTT. Protein product: CASSRSGDEQYF. The chain carries TRBV7-9 and TRBJ2-7, with D maybe TRBD1 (6 bases). CDR1 and CDR2 (germline): SEHNR, FQNEAQ (reference sequence). This CDR3 comprises 12 residues. The full variable domain, rest sourced from reference TRBV7-9 and TRBJ2-7, is DTGVSQNPRHKITKRGQNVTFRCDPISEHNRLYWYRQTLGQGPEFLTYFQNEAQLEKSRLLSDRFSAERPKGSFSTLEIQRTEQGDSAMYLCASSRSGDEQYFGPGTRLTVT.

This clonotype was found many times. V and J are TRBV10-1 and TRBJ2-2; unclear D gene. The germline CDR1 and CDR2 sequences are WNHNN and SYGVQD (reference sequence). This CDR3 comprises 15 residues. V was clipped by 6 bases and J by 2 bases, with 13 bases between them. DNA of the CDR3: TGCGCCAGCAGAGCCTTCCCGCTAAACACCGGGGAGCTGTTTTTT. Translated, it gives CASRAFPLNTGELFF.

This clonotype was found many times. This rearrangement joins TRBV19 to TRBJ2-1, with 9 bases identical to TRBD1. V shed 6 bases, J shed 4 bases, and the junction held 7 bases outside the gene matches. Germline values: CDR1 LNHDA, CDR2 SQIVND (reference sequence). CDR3 length: 15 residues. The CDR3 DNA reads as TGTGCCAGTAGGCCCGGGACAGGGCTTTACAATGAGCAGTTCTTC. Its translation is CASRPGTGLYNEQFF.

The sample holds one count of this clonotype. Since a much larger clone is just one base distant, this may be a read error. The chain combines TRBV20-1 with TRBJ2-1; D may correspond to TRBD1 or TRBD2 (5 bases each). The germline V gene has CDR1 DFQATT and CDR2 SNEGSKA (reference sequence). Trimming shortened V by 5 bases and J by 13 bases, and 12 bases separated the two germline ends. The CDR3 extends over 10 amino acids. CDR3 region: CSARGVDQFF. The CDR3 DNA is TGCAGTGCTCGAGGGGTTGACCAGTTCTTC.

This clonotype has only a few counts. A much larger clonotype is one base distant, so this may be a read error. The chain links TRBV28 to TRBJ1-2; weak D call: TRBD1 (6 bases). CDR1 and CDR2 from the germline V gene are MDHEN and SYDVKM. CDR3 length: 15 residues. Trimming cost V 5 bases and J 4 bases, with 17 bases left between them. CDR3 sequence (DNA): TGTGCCAGCAGTACAGCCCGGGGACAACCCTATGGCTACACCTTC. Its translation is CASSTARGQPYGYTF.

The chain uses TRBV7-9 and TRBJ2-2; no clear D. This CDR3 region has 14 residues. CDR1 and CDR2 (germline): SEHNR, FQNEAQ (reference sequence). Trimming removed 0 bases at V and 5 bases at J, with 7 bases between. The CDR3 protein is CASSLAHGTGELFF. The CDR3 nucleotides read TGTGCCAGCAGCTTAGCGCACGGAACCGGGGAGCTGTTTTTT.

This clonotype was seen ten or more times. This chain joins TRBV28 and TRBJ1-1; possibly TRBD1 for D (6 bases). V was pared by 4 bases and J by 3 bases, with 12 bases between. The germline CDR1 and CDR2 sequences are MDHEN and SYDVKM. The CDR3 covers 14 residues. CDR3 amino acids: CASSSHRVDTEAFF. The DNA of the CDR3 is TGTGCCAGCAGTTCACACAGGGTGGACACTGAAGCTTTCTTT.

Points on this clonotype: Relative to the germline gene, one junction end is altered; a read error may explain this. This chain joins TRBV7-3 and TRBJ2-3, with 7 bases aligning to TRBD2. From germline, CDR1 is SGHTA and CDR2 FQGTGA. The CDR3 runs to 15 residues. CDR3 sequence reads: CASNLTGGGADTQYF. Written as DNA, the CDR3 is TGTGCCAGCAACTTAACGGGAGGTGGGGCAGATACGCAGTATTTT.

A single count supports this clonotype. At one end, the junction sequence differs from germline, possibly due to a read error. V is TRBV7-7 and J is TRBJ2-1; 12 bases are shared with TRBD2. CDR1 and CDR2 (germline): SSHAT, FNYEAQ (reference sequence). The CDR3 contains 15 residues. CDR3 coding DNA: TGCGCTAGCAGCCTGACTAGCGGGAGAACAAATGAGCCGTTCTTC. The encoded protein is CASSLTSGRTNEPFF.

V and J are TRBV4-2 and TRBJ1-5, with D possibly matching TRBD1 (6 bases). In germline, CDR1 is LGHNA, CDR2 YNFKEQ. The ends were cut back, 3 bases at V and 4 bases at J, with 13 bases in the middle. CDR3 size: 15 residues. CDR3 DNA: TGTGCCAGCAGCCAGGCTAGGGGGGGAAATCAGCCCCAGCATTTT. Translating it yields CASSQARGGNQPQHF.

Many counts were recorded for this clonotype. The V gene is TRBV6-2 or TRBV6-3, the J gene TRBJ2-4, with TRBD1 matching 7 bases. Germline V gene lookup returns CDR1 MNHEY and CDR2 SVGEGT. The V segment lost 0 bases and the J segment 8 bases; nucleotides outside the gene matches: 16. This CDR3 has 18 amino acids. The CDR3, as DNA: TGTGCCAGCAGTTACTCGATGGTTGCGGCACAGGGGTGGTACATTCAGTACTTC. Translation: CASSYSMVAAQGWYIQYF.